What follows are 9 T cell receptor beta chains derived from one specimen sequenced in a study of blood T cell repertoires in COVID-19. Sequencing was performed with immunoSEQ multiplex PCR; in TCRdb, only in-frame clones are kept and a portion is missing. The sample contains about 380,000 clones, more than 75% of which appear only once. Sequencing input: PBMCs or T cells enriched from blood (not recorded which). The receptors originated from a woman aged 18-30 years who had recovered from COVID-19.

Of note for this clone: The junction and the germline gene differ at one end; a read error may be behind it. The CDR3 DNA sequence: TGTGCTAGCAGCTTAAGTTATCGGAAACAGGGGACCGGGGAGCTGTTTTTT. It is translated as CASSLSYRKQGTGELFF. The V call is TRBV7-7, the J call TRBJ2-2, with TRBD1 matching over 7 bases. This CDR3 contains 17 residues. CDR1 SSHAT and CDR2 FNYEAQ come from the germline V gene (reference sequence). Full variable domain (missing parts from reference TRBV7-7 and TRBJ2-2): GAGVSQSPRYKVTKRGQDVTLRCDPISSHATLYWYQQALGQGPEFLTYFNYEAQPDKSGLPSDRFSAERPEGSISTLTIQRTEQRDSAMYRCASSLSYRKQGTGELFFGEGSRLTVL.

This rearrangement joins TRBV4-1 to TRBJ1-4; D might be TRBD1 (5 bases). Germline V gives CDR1 MGHRA, CDR2 YSYEKL. This CDR3 is 19 amino acids long. V lost 1 base, J lost 8 bases, and 26 bases lay in between. As DNA, the CDR3 is TGCGCCAGCAGCCAAGTCGGCAGGGCCCTATCGGACGGAGGGGAAAAACTGTTTTTT. It translates to CASSQVGRALSDGGEKLFF.

This chain links TRBV4-1 with TRBJ1-1, with D perhaps TRBD1 (5 bases). Looked up from germline, CDR1 is MGHRA and CDR2 is YSYEKL. The CDR3 covers 16 residues. V lost 0 bases and J lost 6, with 17 bases in between. CDR3 sequence: CASSQDLGSWGSEAFF. The DNA of the CDR3 is TGCGCCAGCAGCCAAGATTTGGGAAGTTGGGGCTCTGAAGCTTTCTTT.

This sequence joins TRBV9 and TRBJ2-3; 10 nucleotides align to TRBD2. This CDR3 region has 16 residues. CDR1 and CDR2 (germline): SGDLS, YYNGEE. Trimming removed 2 bases from V and 6 bases from J; junction bases left unmatched: 9. Written as DNA, the CDR3 is TGTGCCAGCAGCGTCGCAGCGGGGGGGGTTCGGGATACGCAGTATTTT. Translation: CASSVAAGGVRDTQYF.

The chain links TRBV7-9 to TRBJ2-2; TRBD2 might be the D (6 bases). The CDR3 totals 16 residues. V lost 5 bases and J 2 bases, leaving 15 bases between the germline ends. Germline loops: CDR1 SEHNR, CDR2 FQNEAQ (reference sequence). In nucleotides, the CDR3 is TGTGCCAGCAGCCAGAGGGGCGGGATCAACACCGGGGAGCTGTTTTTT. It translates to CASSQRGGINTGELFF.

The chain carries TRBV7-9 and TRBJ2-7; D gene ambiguous. Germline CDR1 SEHNR, CDR2 FQNEAQ (reference sequence). V was trimmed by 5 bases and J by 3 bases, leaving 17 bases between them. The CDR3 covers 15 residues. The CDR3 region is CASSPSVNLNYEQYF. Written as DNA, the CDR3 is TGTGCCAGCAGCCCCTCGGTGAATCTCAACTACGAGCAGTACTTC.

The chain has TRBV30 and TRBJ2-1; D uncertain. This CDR3 is 13 amino acids long. The germline V gene encodes CDR1 GTSNPN and CDR2 SVGIG (reference sequence). Trimming pared 2 bases from V and 5 bases from J, leaving 10 bases between. CDR3 loop: CAWSSYLHNEQFF. For the CDR3, the DNA is TGTGCCTGGAGTTCCTACCTTCACAATGAGCAGTTCTTC.

The chain carries TRBV5-1 and TRBJ2-2; unclear D gene. Germline CDR1 reads SGHRS; CDR2 reads YFSETQ. Trimming removed 7 bases from V and 0 bases from J, with 7 bases in between. This CDR3 is 13 amino acids long. This CDR3 is CASEATNTGELFF. The CDR3 bases are TGCGCCAGCGAGGCAACGAACACCGGGGAGCTGTTTTTT.

The genes are TRBV6-5 and TRBJ1-1; D remains ambiguous. The germline gives CDR1 MNHEY, CDR2 SVGAGI. CDR3 length equals 14 residues. V dropped 2 bases and J dropped 0 bases, with 7 bases sitting between them. The CDR3 DNA reads as TGTGCCAGCAGTTACGAGGGTATGAACACTGAAGCTTTCTTT. This codes for CASSYEGMNTEAFF.